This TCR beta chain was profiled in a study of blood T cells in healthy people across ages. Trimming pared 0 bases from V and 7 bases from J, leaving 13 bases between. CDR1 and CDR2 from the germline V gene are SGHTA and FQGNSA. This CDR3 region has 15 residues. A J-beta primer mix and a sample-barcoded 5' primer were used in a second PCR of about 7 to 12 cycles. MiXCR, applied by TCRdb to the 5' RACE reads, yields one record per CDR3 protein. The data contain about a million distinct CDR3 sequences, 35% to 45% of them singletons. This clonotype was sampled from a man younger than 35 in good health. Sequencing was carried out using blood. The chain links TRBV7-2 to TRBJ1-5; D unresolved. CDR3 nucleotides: TGTGCCAGCAGCTTAGCCTTATTAAGCAGCCAGCCCCAGCATTTT. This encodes CASSLALLSSQPQHF.